This T cell receptor (beta chain) was documented in a study of T cell changes during pregnancy in multiple sclerosis. Sequenced by immunoSEQ multiplex PCR; TCRdb stores in-frame clones only, minus some. The data hold around 51,000 clones, with 93% observed a single time. The specimen comprised peripheral blood, sampled in the second trimester of pregnancy. This TCR derives from a female donor with multiple sclerosis, enrolled in a pregnancy study.

Written as DNA, the CDR3 is TGCGCCAGCAGCCAAGATTTTATAGCGGGAGTAAACAATGAGCAGTTCTTC. Translated, it gives CASSQDFIAGVNNEQFF. The chain combines TRBV4-3 with TRBJ2-1; 9 bases are a match to TRBD2. Germline CDR1 reads LGHNA; CDR2 reads YSLEER. V lost 0 bases, J lost 5 bases, and 8 bases stayed unmatched. The CDR3 contains 17 residues.